These 3 T cell receptor beta chains were all obtained from the same sample, sequenced in a study of T cells in Graves' hyperthyroidism and ophthalmopathy. TCR beta CDR3 sequences were amplified from RNA transcripts. HTBI primers were employed in a first-round RT-PCR of the TCR CDR3. TCRdb called the multiplex PCR reads again in MiXCR, with one record for every CDR3 protein. This sample has about 400,000 distinct CDR3 sequences; approximately 15% occur once, and the top ten carry approximately 32%. Specimen: blood. These receptors were taken from a woman aged 25-40 years with Graves' hyperthyroidism.

There are many counts of this clonotype. The CDR3 reads CASSPERINQPQHF. CDR3 coding DNA: TGTGCCAGCTCACCTGAAAGGATTAATCAGCCCCAGCATTTT. V is TRBV18 and J is TRBJ1-5; no definite D call. Germline CDR1 is KGHSH and CDR2 is LQKENI. The CDR3 length is 14 residues. Deletions cut 3 bases from V and 4 bases from J, with 10 bases between.

This chain connects TRBV6-1 to TRBJ2-5, with 10 bases fitting TRBD1. Germline CDR1 reads MNHNS; CDR2 reads SASEGT. Trimming took 6 bases from V and 3 from J; bases not matched to a gene: 19. The CDR3 has 19 amino acids. As DNA, the CDR3 is TGTGCCAGCAGCCTGTTCATGCAGACAGGGGGCAGAGCCGAAGAGACCCAGTACTTC. Its translation: CASSLFMQTGGRAEETQYF.

This chain links TRBV15 with TRBJ2-7; no clear D gene. Germline assignment: CDR1 LNHNV and CDR2 YYDKDF (reference sequence). V was shortened by 0 bases and J by 2 bases, with 5 bases between the two germline ends. CDR3 length: 13 residues. CDR3 sequence (DNA): TGTGCCACCAGCAGAGAAAGGACCTACGAGCAGTACTTC. Protein: CATSRERTYEQYF. Full variable domain (outside the CDR3, taken from reference TRBV15 and TRBJ2-7): DAMVIQNPRYQVTQFGKPVTLSCSQTLNHNVMYWYQQKSSQAPKLLFHYYDKDFNNEADTPDNFQSRRPNTSFCFLDIRSPGLGDTAMYLCATSRERTYEQYFGPGTRLTVT.